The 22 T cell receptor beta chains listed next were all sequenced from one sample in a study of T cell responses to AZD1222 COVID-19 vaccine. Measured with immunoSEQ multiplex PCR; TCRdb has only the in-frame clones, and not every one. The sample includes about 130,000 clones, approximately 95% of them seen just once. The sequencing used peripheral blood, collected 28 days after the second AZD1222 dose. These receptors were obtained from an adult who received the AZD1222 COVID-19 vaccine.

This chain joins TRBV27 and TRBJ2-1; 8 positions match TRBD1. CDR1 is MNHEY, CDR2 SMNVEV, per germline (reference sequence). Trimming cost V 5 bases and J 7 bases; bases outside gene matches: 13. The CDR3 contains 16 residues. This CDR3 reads CASSLRGDRSVNEQFF. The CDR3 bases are TGTGCCAGCAGTCTACGAGGGGACAGGTCTGTTAATGAGCAGTTCTTC.

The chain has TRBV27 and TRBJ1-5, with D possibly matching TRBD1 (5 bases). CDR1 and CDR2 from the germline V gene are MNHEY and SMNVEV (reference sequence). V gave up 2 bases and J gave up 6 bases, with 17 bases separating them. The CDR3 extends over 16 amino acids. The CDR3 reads CASSLRLGGRGQPQHF. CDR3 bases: TGTGCCAGCAGTTTACGCTTGGGGGGACGAGGTCAGCCCCAGCATTTT.

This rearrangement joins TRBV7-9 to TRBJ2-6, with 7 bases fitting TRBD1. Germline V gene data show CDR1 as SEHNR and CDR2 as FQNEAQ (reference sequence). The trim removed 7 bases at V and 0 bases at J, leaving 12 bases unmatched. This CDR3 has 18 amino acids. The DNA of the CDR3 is TGTGCCAGCACCCCTAGGACAGGCTATAGCTCTGGGGCCAACGTCCTGACTTTC. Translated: CASTPRTGYSSGANVLTF.

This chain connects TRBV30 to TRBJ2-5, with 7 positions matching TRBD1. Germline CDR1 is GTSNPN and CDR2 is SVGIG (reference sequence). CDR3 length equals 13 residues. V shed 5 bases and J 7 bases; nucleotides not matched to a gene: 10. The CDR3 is CAWGGQSQRTQYF. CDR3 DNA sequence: TGTGCCTGGGGGGGACAGAGCCAGCGGACCCAGTACTTC.

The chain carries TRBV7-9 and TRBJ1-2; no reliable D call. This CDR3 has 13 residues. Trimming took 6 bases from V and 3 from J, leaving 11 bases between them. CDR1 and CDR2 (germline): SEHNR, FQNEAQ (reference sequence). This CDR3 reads CASSRYGDYGYTF. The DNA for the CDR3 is TGTGCCAGCAGTCGCTATGGGGACTATGGCTACACCTTC.

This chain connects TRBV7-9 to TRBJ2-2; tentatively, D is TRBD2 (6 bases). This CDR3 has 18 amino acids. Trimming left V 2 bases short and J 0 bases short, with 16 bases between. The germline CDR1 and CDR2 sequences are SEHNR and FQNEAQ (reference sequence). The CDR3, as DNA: TGTGCCAGCAGCTTATCCCTTTTGGAGGGTTCGAACACCGGGGAGCTGTTTTTT. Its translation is CASSLSLLEGSNTGELFF.

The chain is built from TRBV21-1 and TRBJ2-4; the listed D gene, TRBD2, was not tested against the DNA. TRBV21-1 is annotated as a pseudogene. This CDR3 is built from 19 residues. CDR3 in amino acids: CASSKGQAGGPSALVIQYF. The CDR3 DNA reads TGTGCCAGCAGCAAAGGACAGGCGGGGGGGCCATCCGCTTTGGTCATTCAGTACTTC.

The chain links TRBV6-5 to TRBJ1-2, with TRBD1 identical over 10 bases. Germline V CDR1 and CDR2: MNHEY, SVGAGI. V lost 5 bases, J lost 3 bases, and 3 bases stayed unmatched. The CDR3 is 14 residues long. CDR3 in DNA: TGTGCCAGCAGTAAGACAGGGGGCGACTATGGCTACACCTTC. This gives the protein CASSKTGGDYGYTF.

The CDR3 loop reads CATRPLRVYEQYF. CDR3 coding DNA: TGTGCCACCCGACCCCTTCGGGTTTACGAGCAGTACTTC. The chain employs TRBV6-5 and TRBJ2-7, with D uncertain. Trimming stripped 10 bases from V and 4 bases from J, with 17 bases between. The CDR3 has 13 amino acids. Germline V gene data show CDR1 as MNHEY and CDR2 as SVGAGI.

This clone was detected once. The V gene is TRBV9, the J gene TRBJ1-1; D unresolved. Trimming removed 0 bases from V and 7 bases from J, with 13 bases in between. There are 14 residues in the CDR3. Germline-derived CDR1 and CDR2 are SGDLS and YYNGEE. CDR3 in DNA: TGTGCCAGCAGCGTAGTTAGCGGCCCCTTTGAAGCTTTCTTT. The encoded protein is CASSVVSGPFEAFF.

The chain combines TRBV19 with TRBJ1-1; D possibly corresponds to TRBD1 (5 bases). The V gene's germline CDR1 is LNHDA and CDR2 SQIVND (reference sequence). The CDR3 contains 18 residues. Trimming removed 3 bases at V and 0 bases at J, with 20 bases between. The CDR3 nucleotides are TGTGCCAGTAGTATCCCCAGGACGAGACAGTTACTGAACACTGAAGCTTTCTTT. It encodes CASSIPRTRQLLNTEAFF.

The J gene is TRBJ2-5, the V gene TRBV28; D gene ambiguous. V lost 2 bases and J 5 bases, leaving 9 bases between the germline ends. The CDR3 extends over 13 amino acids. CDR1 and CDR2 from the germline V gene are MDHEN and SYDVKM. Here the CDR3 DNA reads TGTGCCAGCAGTTTAATGCCTAGGGAGACCCAGTACTTC. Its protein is CASSLMPRETQYF. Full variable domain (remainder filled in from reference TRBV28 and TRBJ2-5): DVKVTQSSRYLVKRTGEKVFLECVQDMDHENMFWYRQDPGLGLRLIYFSYDVKMKEKGDIPEGYSVSREKKERFSLILESASTNQTSMYLCASSLMPRETQYFGPGTRLLVL.

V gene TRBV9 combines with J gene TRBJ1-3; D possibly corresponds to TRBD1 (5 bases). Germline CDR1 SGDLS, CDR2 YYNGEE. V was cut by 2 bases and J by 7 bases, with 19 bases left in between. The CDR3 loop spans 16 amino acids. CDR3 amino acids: CASSVMGRTRENTIYF. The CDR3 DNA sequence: TGTGCCAGCAGCGTCATGGGCAGGACAAGGGAGAACACCATATATTTT. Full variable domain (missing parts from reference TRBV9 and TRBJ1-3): DSGVTQTPKHLITATGQRVTLRCSPRSGDLSVYWYQQSLDQGLQFLIQYYNGEERAKGNILERFSAQQFPDLHSELNLSSLELGDSALYFCASSVMGRTRENTIYFGEGSWLTVV.

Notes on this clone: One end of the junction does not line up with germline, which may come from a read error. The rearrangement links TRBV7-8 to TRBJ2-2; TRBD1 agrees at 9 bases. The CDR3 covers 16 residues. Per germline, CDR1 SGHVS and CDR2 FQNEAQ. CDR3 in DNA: TGTGCCAGCAGCTTGGGGACAGGGCTGAACCCCGGGGAGCTGTTTTTT. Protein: CASSLGTGLNPGELFF.

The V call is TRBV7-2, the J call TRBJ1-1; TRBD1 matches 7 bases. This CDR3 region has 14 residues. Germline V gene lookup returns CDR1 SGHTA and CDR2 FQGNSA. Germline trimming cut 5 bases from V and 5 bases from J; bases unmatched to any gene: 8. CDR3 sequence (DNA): TGTGCCAGCAGCCCAAGACAGGGACGGACTGAAGCTTTCTTT. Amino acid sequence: CASSPRQGRTEAFF.

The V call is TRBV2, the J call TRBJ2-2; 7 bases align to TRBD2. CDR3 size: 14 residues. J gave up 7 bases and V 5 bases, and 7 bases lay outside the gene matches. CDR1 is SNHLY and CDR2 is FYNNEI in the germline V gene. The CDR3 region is CASSPRLAVGELFF. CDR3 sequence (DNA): TGTGCCAGCAGTCCCAGACTAGCCGTCGGGGAGCTGTTTTTT.

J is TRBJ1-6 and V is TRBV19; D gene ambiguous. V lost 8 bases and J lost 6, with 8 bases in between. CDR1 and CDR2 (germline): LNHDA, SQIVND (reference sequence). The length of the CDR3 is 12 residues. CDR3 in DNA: TGTGCCAGTGGAGGTTCTAATTCACCCCTCCACTTT. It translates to CASGGSNSPLHF.

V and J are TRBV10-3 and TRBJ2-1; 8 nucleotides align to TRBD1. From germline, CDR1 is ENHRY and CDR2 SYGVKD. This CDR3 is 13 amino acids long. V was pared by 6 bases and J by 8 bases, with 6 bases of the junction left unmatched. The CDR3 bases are TGTGCCATCAGGAGACAGGGGTTCGATGAGCAGTTCTTC. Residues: CAIRRQGFDEQFF.

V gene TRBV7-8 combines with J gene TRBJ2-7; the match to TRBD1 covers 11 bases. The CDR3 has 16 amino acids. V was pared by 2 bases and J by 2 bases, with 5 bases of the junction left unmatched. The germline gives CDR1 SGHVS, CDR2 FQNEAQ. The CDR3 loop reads CASSLLGTGGTYEQYF. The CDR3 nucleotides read TGTGCCAGCAGCTTACTCGGGACAGGGGGTACCTACGAGCAGTACTTC.

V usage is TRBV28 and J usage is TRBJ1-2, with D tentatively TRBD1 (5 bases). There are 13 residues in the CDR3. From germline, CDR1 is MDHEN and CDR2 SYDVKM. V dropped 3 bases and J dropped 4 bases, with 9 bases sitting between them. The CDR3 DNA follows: TGTGCCAGCAGTTTGGGGCAGCGCTATGGCTACACCTTC. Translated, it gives CASSLGQRYGYTF.

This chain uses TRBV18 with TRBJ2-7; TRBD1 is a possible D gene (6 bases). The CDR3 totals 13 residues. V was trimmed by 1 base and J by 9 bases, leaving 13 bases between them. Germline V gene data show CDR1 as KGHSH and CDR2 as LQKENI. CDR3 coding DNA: TGTGCCAGCTCACCACGGTCGGGCAGGGGGCAGTACTTC. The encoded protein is CASSPRSGRGQYF.

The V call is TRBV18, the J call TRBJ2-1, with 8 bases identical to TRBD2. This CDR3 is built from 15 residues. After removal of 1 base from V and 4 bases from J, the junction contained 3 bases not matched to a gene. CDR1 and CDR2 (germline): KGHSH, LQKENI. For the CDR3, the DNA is TGTGCCAGCTCACCACGCGGGGGGCCTTACAATGAGCAGTTCTTC. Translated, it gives CASSPRGGPYNEQFF.